Listed here is a single T cell receptor beta chain. The data were taken from a study of blood T cell repertoires in COVID-19. Study as a whole: Acute and convalescent COVID-19 samples came from the United States, Italy and Spain. PBMCs, B-cell-depleted T cells, or T cells were the source of the cDNA or gDNA that made up the material.

The CDR3 is 14 residues long. Germline V gene sequence: CDR1 SGHTS, CDR2 YDEGEE. Trimming took 7 bases from V and 2 from J; bases not matched to a gene: 6. Original methodology: The assay estimated nucleated cells by amplifying reference gene primers. Some clones are missing from TCRdb's copy, which holds only in-frame ones; the method was immunoSEQ multiplex PCR. That table furnishes V, J and clone size, whereas the DNA furnished D and trimming. This table has some 150,000 clones, about 83% appearing once. This rearrangement joins TRBV5-8 to TRBJ2-3, with TRBD2 matching 8 bases. Sequencing was carried out using peripheral blood. The receptor was isolated from a woman between 40 and 50 years old with acute or convalescent COVID-19. CDR3 sequence: CASSSGRDTDTQYF. In DNA form, the CDR3 reads TGTGCCAGCTCTTCCGGGAGGGACACAGATACGCAGTATTTT.